This TCR beta chain stems from a study of blood T cells in healthy people across ages. The CDR3 has 13 amino acids. Germline lookup yields CDR1 MNHEY and CDR2 SVGEGT. Unmatched junction bases numbered 2, after V lost 4 bases and J lost 11 bases. Ranging in age from about 6 to 100, the donors were healthy Caucasian individuals from Russia. This clonotype was seen ten or more times. Next came a second PCR, run for roughly 6 to 11 cycles, which used a sample-barcoded 5' primer along with a J-beta primer mix. MiXCR was run by TCRdb on the 5' RACE reads, yielding one entry per CDR3 protein. The sample holds some 710,000 distinct CDR3 sequences; over 20% are singletons and the top ten take around 22%.

The sample comprised blood. The TCR originated in a man in his 70s in good health. This chain connects TRBV6-2 or TRBV6-3 to TRBJ2-1; TRBD2 agrees at 13 bases. In nucleotides, the CDR3 is TGTGCCAGCAGTTGGGGACTAGCGGGACAGCAGTTCTTC. Its protein product is CASSWGLAGQQFF.